This T cell receptor (beta chain) was identified during a study of cytomegalovirus exposure and HLA in healthy donors. Overall study: Among the approximately 420 donors who were genotyped, approximately 83% fell in the genetic ancestry cluster that is associated with self-reported Caucasian donors.

Study-wide findings and caveats: TCR beta V segments were, for the most part, productive about 87% or about 30% of the time in an earlier analysis. When analyzed later, a missense DCLRE1C variant was found to be linked to TCR beta V- and J-gene trimming.

CDR3 size: 13 residues. Looked up from germline, CDR1 is GTSNPN and CDR2 is SVGIG (reference sequence). V gave up 5 bases and J gave up 5 bases; unmatched junction bases: 5. 60 Vbeta and 13 Jbeta primers were used in PCR. How the authors handled the data: Later, an analysis found around 80 million unique TCR beta chains, and around 10 million of these were shared. Sequencing used immunoSEQ multiplex PCR; TCRdb keeps in-frame clones, though not all of them. For V, J and clone size, that table is used; D and trimming come from the DNA. The repertoire holds about 150,000 clones, around 10% seen once, with about 1.7% in the top ten. This clone showed up just a few times. Antigen unknown.

This chain joins TRBV30 and TRBJ2-2; 7 positions match TRBD1. This receptor was identified in a male donor in good health and CMV-seronegative. The specimen was PBMCs. CDR3 sequence: CAWDPTGTGELFF. CDR3 sequence (DNA): TGTGCCTGGGACCCGACAGGGACCGGGGAGCTGTTTTTT.